The T cell receptor (beta chain) under discussion was sequenced for a study of T cells in Graves' hyperthyroidism and ophthalmopathy. Study-wide results and caveats: In the blood, most expanded thyroid clonotypes above 0.001 appeared as well. The model made its ophthalmopathy prediction, and onset followed a median approximately 7 months later.

Looked up from germline, CDR1 is MNHEY and CDR2 is SMNVEV (reference sequence). Trimming cost V 6 bases and J 4 bases, with 13 bases left between them. This CDR3 spans 13 amino acids. Thyroid ultrasound and orbital computed tomography, with clinical symptoms and serum thyroxine and TRAb, informed diagnoses. Out of 10 ml of fresh peripheral blood came the PBMCs. What was amplified from RNA transcripts were TCR beta CDR3 regions. When the TCR CDR3 underwent first-round RT-PCR, the HTBI primer set was used. TCRdb itself ran the multiplex PCR reads through MiXCR, one entry per CDR3 protein. The sample lists about 640,000 distinct CDR3 sequences, more than 20% occurring once. To note about this clonotype: The antigen remains undetermined.

What was sequenced was blood. This sequence originates from a man aged 30 to 39 with Graves' ophthalmopathy. The V gene is TRBV27, the J gene TRBJ2-7; D unclear. CDR3 DNA sequence: TGTGCCAGCAGGGCGCTCAAGGAGTACGAGCAGTACTTC. This encodes CASRALKEYEQYF.